The sample holds a few counts of the clone carrying this T cell receptor beta chain. At one of its ends the junction is not consistent with the germline gene, which may arise from a read error. The record originates from a study of blood T cell repertoires in COVID-19. About the study: The cDNA or gDNA used as material had been derived from T cells, B-cell-depleted T cells, or PBMCs.

This CDR3 is 17 amino acids long. Germline assignment: CDR1 MNHEY and CDR2 SVGEGT. Generated by immunoSEQ multiplex PCR, the TCRdb table keeps only in-frame clones and is missing some. The repertoire includes some 270,000 clones, roughly 85% of them detected once, and 9.1% sits in the top ten. The specimen was PBMCs or T cells enriched from blood (not recorded which). The genes are TRBV6-2 or TRBV6-3 and TRBJ1-6, with 12 bases lining up with TRBD1. The receptor comes from a woman in her fifties or sixties with acute COVID-19. The CDR3 reads CASSYGTGGSDNSPLHF. CDR3 DNA: TGTGCCAGCAGTTACGGGACAGGGGGCTCCGATAATTCACCCCTCCACTTT.